Presented here are 8 T cell receptor beta chains from one specimen sequenced in a study of technical replicates of blood from a handful of donors. Using immunoSEQ multiplex PCR, the repertoire was profiled, and TCRdb retains in-frame clones only, with some absent. The table includes under 100,000 clones, approximately 94% detected once. The specimen sequenced was T cells isolated from PBMCs. These receptors all come from a human donor in good health.

The chain has TRBV7-9 and TRBJ2-7; D remains ambiguous. This CDR3 comprises 11 residues. The germline V gene encodes CDR1 SEHNR and CDR2 FQNEAQ (reference sequence). V was trimmed by 2 bases and J by 7 bases, leaving 6 bases between them. CDR3 nucleotide sequence: TGTGCCAGCAGCTTAACTTCTGAGCAGTACTTC. Amino acid sequence: CASSLTSEQYF.

V and J are TRBV7-3 and TRBJ2-7; 9 positions match TRBD1. The J segment lost 5 bases and the V segment lost 3 bases, leaving 2 bases of the junction unmatched. Germline CDR1 and CDR2: SGHTA and FQGTGA. The CDR3 runs 13 residues. This CDR3 reads CASSLGQGDEQYF. In DNA form, the CDR3 reads TGTGCCAGCAGCTTGGGACAGGGCGACGAGCAGTACTTC.

The chain has TRBV27 and TRBJ1-5, with D maybe TRBD1 (5 bases). Trimming took off 10 bases at V and 5 bases at J, with 18 bases between the two ends. Germline CDR1 and CDR2: MNHEY and SMNVEV (reference sequence). There are 14 residues in the CDR3. The CDR3 region is CAIGRGDLDQPQHF. The CDR3 DNA reads as TGTGCCATTGGGCGGGGGGATTTGGATCAGCCCCAGCATTTT.

This clone was seen once. V is TRBV5-8 and J is TRBJ1-1, with a weak D call TRBD1 (6 bases). Trimming removed 4 bases at V and 1 base at J, with 17 bases between. The CDR3 totals 16 residues. The germline V gene encodes CDR1 SGHTS and CDR2 YDEGEE. The CDR3 bases are TGTGCCAGCAGCCCGCGGGGGGCGCGGGGGAACACTGAAGCTTTCTTT. It translates to CASSPRGARGNTEAFF.

The chain uses TRBV11-2 and TRBJ2-7, with D possibly TRBD1 on 6 matching bases. Trimming removed 5 bases at V and 5 bases at J, with 16 bases between. The length of the CDR3 is 14 residues. From germline, CDR1 is SGHAT and CDR2 FQNNGV. In nucleotides, the CDR3 is TGTGCCAGCAGCCAAACAGGGTACGTCCACGAGCAGTACTTC. Residues: CASSQTGYVHEQYF.

This chain joins TRBV28 and TRBJ1-2; 8 positions agree with TRBD1. Germline trimming cut 2 bases from V and 4 bases from J; bases unmatched to any gene: 9. The CDR3 extends over 16 amino acids. Germline CDR1 MDHEN, CDR2 SYDVKM. The DNA of the CDR3 is TGTGCCAGCAGTTTACCCCTCTTGACAGGGGTCTATGGCTACACCTTC. Its translation is CASSLPLLTGVYGYTF.

The CDR3 region is CASSLKGGGPGETQYF. In DNA form, the CDR3 reads TGTGCCAGCAGCTTAAAGGGGGGGGGTCCCGGAGAGACCCAGTACTTC. The rearrangement links TRBV7-3 to TRBJ2-5; tentative D call: TRBD2 (7 bases). CDR3 length: 16 amino acids. V lost 1 base to trimming and J lost 4 bases, with 16 bases between them. CDR1 SGHTA and CDR2 FQGTGA come from the germline V gene.

The V gene is TRBV6-5, the J gene TRBJ2-7; 8 positions agree with TRBD1. Per germline, CDR1 MNHEY and CDR2 SVGAGI. V lost 5 bases to trimming and J lost 9 bases; unmatched junction nucleotides: 3. This CDR3 comprises 11 residues. CDR3 sequence (DNA): TGTGCCAGCAGTCAGGGGGCCGGGCAGTACTTC. Translation gives CASSQGAGQYF.